Shown below are 20 T cell receptor beta chains from a single sample sequenced in a study of CD8 T cells in ankylosing spondylitis. Whole-study results and caveats: Seemingly distinctive of ankylosing spondylitis blood was a TCR beta motif formed by eight highly homologous variants.

TCRdb ran MiXCR on the 5' RACE reads and lists one entry per CDR3 protein. The sample shows about 220,000 distinct CDR3 sequences, approximately 16% of them seen only once. Their antigens are not known. Sequences were obtained from blood, either unsorted or a sorted T cell fraction (not recorded which). The receptors here all came from a male donor with ankylosing spondylitis.

This clonotype has just a few counts. The chain combines TRBV7-8 with TRBJ2-7, with D possibly being TRBD1 or TRBD2 (5 bases each). The CDR3 runs 16 residues. Germline CDR1 reads SGHVS; CDR2 reads FQNEAQ. Trimming cost V 2 bases and J 0 bases, with 14 bases left between them. The CDR3 is CASSLLTVGDSYEQYF. The CDR3 DNA sequence: TGTGCCAGCAGCTTATTAACAGTGGGGGACTCCTACGAGCAGTACTTC. The variable domain in full, completed from reference TRBV7-8 and TRBJ2-7, reads GAGVSQSPRYKVAKRGQDVALRCDPISGHVSLFWYQQALGQGPEFLTYFQNEAQLDKSGLPSDRFFAERPEGSVSTLKIQRTQQEDSAVYLCASSLLTVGDSYEQYFGPGTRLTVT.

V is TRBV6-2 or TRBV6-3 and J is TRBJ2-7; D unresolved. Per the germline V gene, CDR1 is MNHEY and CDR2 is SVGEGT. V was trimmed by 4 bases and J by 7 bases, leaving 14 bases between them. CDR3 length: 13 residues. This chain's CDR3 is CASSFGGPLEQYF. CDR3 DNA: TGTGCCAGCAGTTTTGGCGGACCCTTGGAGCAGTACTTC.

The chain recombines TRBV13 with TRBJ2-1; perhaps TRBD2 as D (7 bases). The germline gives CDR1 PRHDT, CDR2 FYEKMQ (reference sequence). This CDR3 comprises 19 residues. Trimming left V 2 bases short and J 7 bases short, with 27 bases between. The CDR3 loop reads CASSLNLLADTRGGNEQFF. DNA of the CDR3: TGTGCCAGCAGCTTAAACCTTCTAGCGGACACGAGAGGGGGGAATGAGCAGTTCTTC.

Written as DNA, the CDR3 is TGTGCCAGCAGTCCCAGGGACAGGGCTGAGTATGGCTACACCTTC. The encoded protein is CASSPRDRAEYGYTF. The chain combines TRBV6-1 with TRBJ1-2; 9 nucleotides align to TRBD1. The CDR3 loop spans 15 amino acids. CDR1 MNHNS and CDR2 SASEGT come from the germline V gene. With 5 bases clipped from V and 5 bases from J, the junction kept 9 bases outside the gene matches.

The J gene is TRBJ1-6, the V gene TRBV4-1; maybe TRBD1 (5 bases). The CDR3 length is 17 residues. CDR1 MGHRA and CDR2 YSYEKL come from the germline V gene. The V gene lost 3 bases and the J gene lost 1 base, with 13 bases spanning the gap. DNA of the CDR3: TGCGCCAGCAGCCAGGGACTCTCAGGTTCCTATAATTCACCCCTCCACTTT. Amino acid sequence: CASSQGLSGSYNSPLHF.

The V and J genes are TRBV28 and TRBJ1-1; D gene unclear. V was shortened by 8 bases and J by 2 bases, with 15 bases between the two germline ends. This CDR3 has 14 residues. CDR1 and CDR2 (germline): MDHEN, SYDVKM. The CDR3 is CASFSSSLNTEAFF. The DNA for the CDR3 is TGTGCCAGCTTTTCAAGCAGCCTCAACACTGAAGCTTTCTTT.

The J gene is TRBJ2-7, the V gene TRBV14, with D tentatively TRBD1 (6 bases). The CDR3 sequence is 15 residues long. V lost 1 base and J lost 3, with 13 bases in between. CDR1 is SGHDN, CDR2 FVKESK, per germline. CDR3 residues: CASSQGTGSVYEQYF. The CDR3 DNA is TGTGCCAGCAGCCAAGGTACAGGGTCGGTCTACGAGCAGTACTTC.

The V and J genes are TRBV7-3 and TRBJ1-1, with D perhaps TRBD1 (6 bases). The V gene lost 1 base and the J gene lost 8 bases, with 14 bases spanning the gap. CDR1 SGHTA and CDR2 FQGTGA come from the germline V gene. The CDR3 totals 14 residues. The CDR3 sequence: CASSLNTGNNEAFF. The DNA for the CDR3 is TGTGCCAGCAGCTTAAATACAGGGAATAACGAAGCTTTCTTT.

This clonotype was detected many times. The chain joins TRBV20-1 to TRBJ2-3, with 8 nucleotides matching TRBD2. Germline V gene data show CDR1 as DFQATT and CDR2 as SNEGSKA (reference sequence). The CDR3 has 14 amino acids. V dropped 3 bases and J dropped 2; count of bases not matched to a gene: 4. The CDR3 here is CSASGRANTDTQYF. CDR3 coding DNA: TGCAGTGCTAGCGGGAGGGCCAACACAGATACGCAGTATTTT.

At least ten counts were recorded for this clonotype. The chain has TRBV7-8 and TRBJ1-4; no firm D call. The V and J ends lost 4 bases and 7 bases respectively, with 13 bases between them. Per germline, CDR1 SGHVS and CDR2 FQNEAQ. This CDR3 is built from 14 residues. DNA for the CDR3: TGTGCCAGCAGCTCGACACCCCTGGGTGAAAAACTGTTTTTT. It codes for CASSSTPLGEKLFF.

The chain is built from TRBV5-6 and TRBJ2-2; the D is unclear. V lost 1 base to trimming and J lost 7 bases, with 8 bases between them. Germline values: CDR1 SGHDT, CDR2 YYEEEE. This CDR3 is built from 13 residues. The CDR3 loop is CASSLSSDGELFF. The CDR3 DNA is TGTGCCAGCAGCTTGTCCAGTGACGGGGAGCTGTTTTTT.

The rearrangement uses TRBV6-2 or TRBV6-3 and TRBJ2-7; D remains ambiguous. CDR3 length: 12 amino acids. Germline loops: CDR1 MNHEY, CDR2 SVGEGT. Trimming pared 2 bases from V and 2 bases from J, leaving 4 bases between. The CDR3 DNA reads as TGTGCCAGCAGTTACACCACCTACGAGCAGTACTTC. Amino acid sequence: CASSYTTYEQYF.

This clonotype has a handful of counts. The chain employs TRBV7-9 and TRBJ1-4; unclear D gene. V lost 2 bases, J lost 8 bases, and 6 bases lay in between. This CDR3 contains 12 residues. Germline V CDR1 and CDR2: SEHNR, FQNEAQ (reference sequence). Written as DNA, the CDR3 is TGTGCCAGCAGCTTATTCCAAGAAAAACTGTTTTTT. Translation: CASSLFQEKLFF.

The sample holds a few counts of this clonotype. The chain is built from TRBV12-3 or TRBV12-4 and TRBJ1-2; D remains ambiguous. The germline V and J ends were trimmed by 6 bases and 5 bases, with 10 bases remaining between them. This CDR3 region has 12 residues. The CDR3 here is CASSEEPYGYTF. The CDR3 DNA sequence: TGTGCCAGCAGCGAGGAACCGTATGGCTACACCTTC.

This clonotype has just a few counts. The J gene is TRBJ1-5, the V gene TRBV12-3 or TRBV12-4, with a weak D call TRBD1 (5 bases). V lost 4 bases and J 2 bases, leaving 12 bases between the germline ends. The CDR3 length is 15 residues. The DNA of the CDR3 is TGTGCCAGCAGTTCGGTCCCGGGGGGCAATCAGCCCCAGCATTTT. Residues: CASSSVPGGNQPQHF.

This clonotype was recorded a few times. J is TRBJ1-3 and V is TRBV4-1; the D gene is possibly TRBD1 (6 bases). The CDR3 extends over 17 amino acids. Germline CDR1 MGHRA, CDR2 YSYEKL. Trimming took 1 base from V and 8 from J, leaving 21 bases between them. CDR3 in amino acids: CASSQAFVGQSADTIYF. CDR3 nucleotides: TGCGCCAGCAGCCAAGCTTTCGTCGGACAGTCCGCTGACACCATATATTTT.

The V call is TRBV30, the J call TRBJ1-1; D not resolved. The ends were cut back, 0 bases at V and 3 bases at J, with 5 bases in the middle. The length of the CDR3 is 12 residues. Germline loops: CDR1 GTSNPN, CDR2 SVGIG (reference sequence). CDR3 sequence reads: CAWSVRYTEAFF. CDR3 sequence (DNA): TGTGCCTGGAGTGTACGTTACACTGAAGCTTTCTTT.

The chain couples TRBV7-9 to TRBJ2-2, with TRBD1 matching 9 bases. There are 15 residues in the CDR3. V dropped 6 bases and J dropped 6; count of bases not matched to a gene: 8. In germline, CDR1 is SEHNR, CDR2 FQNEAQ (reference sequence). The CDR3 loop reads CASSSPGQGSGELFF. As DNA, the CDR3 is TGTGCCAGCAGTTCCCCGGGACAGGGATCCGGGGAGCTGTTTTTT.

This clonotype was detected once. The V call is TRBV7-9, the J call TRBJ1-1, with D unresolved. The CDR3 contains 13 residues. V dropped 5 bases and J dropped 4 bases, with 11 bases sitting between them. Germline V gene lookup returns CDR1 SEHNR and CDR2 FQNEAQ (reference sequence). CDR3 nucleotide sequence: TGTGCCAGCAGCCATGACCGCCTCACTGAAGCTTTCTTT. Translating gives CASSHDRLTEAFF.

This clonotype was counted a few times. The V call is TRBV14, the J call TRBJ1-1, with TRBD1 identical over 7 bases. Germline lookup yields CDR1 SGHDN and CDR2 FVKESK. V was pared by 5 bases and J by 0 bases, with 6 bases of the junction left unmatched. CDR3 length: 15 amino acids. CDR3: CASSASQGMNTEAFF. CDR3 coding DNA: TGTGCCAGCAGCGCATCACAGGGGATGAACACTGAAGCTTTCTTT. The whole variable domain, remainder taken from reference TRBV14 and TRBJ1-1, is EAGVTQFPSHSVIEKGQTVTLRCDPISGHDNLYWYRRVMGKEIKFLLHFVKESKQDESGMPNNRFLAERTGGTYSTLKVQPAELEDSGVYFCASSASQGMNTEAFFGQGTRLTVV.